This TCR beta chain was documented in a study of T cell repertoires in cytomegalovirus infection. The wider study: Public TCR beta signatures provided an indication of both CMV infection and a matching HLA type. General study results and limits: Based on cumulative public TCR beta family frequency, carriers of CMV plus the relevant HLA were identified.

TCRdb itself ran the reads through MiXCR, one entry per CDR3 protein. The sample has 490,000 or so distinct CDR3 sequences, approximately 10% seen once; the top ten hold about 9.4%. This clonotype was seen repeatedly, ten times or more. Its antigen is unknown. The CDR3 is made up of 18 amino acids. V lost 2 bases, J lost 2 bases, and 11 bases stayed unmatched. This sequence originates from a human donor in good health (CMV status not recorded). Some clones in this sample may be carry-over from other donors' samples. The sample comprised PBMCs. This sequence joins TRBV12-3 or TRBV12-4 and TRBJ1-5; 8 nucleotides agree with TRBD1. CDR3: CASSLRGGTGRGNQPQHF. CDR3 bases: TGTGCCAGCAGTTTAAGGGGAGGGACAGGTAGGGGCAATCAGCCCCAGCATTTT.